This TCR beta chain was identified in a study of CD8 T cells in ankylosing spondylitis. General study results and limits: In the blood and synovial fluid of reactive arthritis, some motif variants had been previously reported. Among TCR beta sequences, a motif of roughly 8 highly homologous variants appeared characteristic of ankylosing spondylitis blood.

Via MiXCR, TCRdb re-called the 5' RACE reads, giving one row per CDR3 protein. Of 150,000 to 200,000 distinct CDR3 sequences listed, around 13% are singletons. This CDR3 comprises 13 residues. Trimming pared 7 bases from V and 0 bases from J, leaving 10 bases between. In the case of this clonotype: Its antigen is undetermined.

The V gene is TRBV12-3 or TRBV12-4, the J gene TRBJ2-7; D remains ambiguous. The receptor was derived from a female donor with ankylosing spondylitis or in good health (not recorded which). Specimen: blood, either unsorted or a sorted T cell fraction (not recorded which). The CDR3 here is CASTFRGSYEQYF. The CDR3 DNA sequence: TGTGCCAGCACCTTCCGAGGCTCCTACGAGCAGTACTTC.